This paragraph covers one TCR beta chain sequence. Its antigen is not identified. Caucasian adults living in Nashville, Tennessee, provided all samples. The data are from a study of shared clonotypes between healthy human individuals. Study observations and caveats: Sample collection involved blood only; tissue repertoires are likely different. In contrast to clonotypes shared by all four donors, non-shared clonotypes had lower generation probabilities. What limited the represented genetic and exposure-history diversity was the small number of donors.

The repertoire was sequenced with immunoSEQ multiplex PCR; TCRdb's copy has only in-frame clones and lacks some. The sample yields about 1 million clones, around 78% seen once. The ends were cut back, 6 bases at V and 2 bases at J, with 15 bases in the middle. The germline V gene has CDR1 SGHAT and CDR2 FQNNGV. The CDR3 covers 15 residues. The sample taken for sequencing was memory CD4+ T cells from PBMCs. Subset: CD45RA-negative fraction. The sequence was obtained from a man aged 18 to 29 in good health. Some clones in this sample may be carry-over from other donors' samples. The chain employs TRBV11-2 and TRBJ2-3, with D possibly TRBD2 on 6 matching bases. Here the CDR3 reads CASRPSGPITDTQYF. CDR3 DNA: TGTGCCAGCAGGCCGAGCGGGCCGATCACAGATACGCAGTATTTT.